The table lists the clone carrying this T cell receptor (beta chain) with a few counts. The length of the CDR3 is 16 residues. V was cut by 4 bases and J by 0 bases, with 17 bases left in between. In germline, CDR1 is SGHNT, CDR2 YYREEE (reference sequence). This sample was included in a study of T cell changes during pregnancy in multiple sclerosis. Profiling relied on immunoSEQ multiplex PCR, and the TCRdb table lists in-frame clones only, not all of them. The sample lists tens of thousands of clones; 80% to 95% were seen once. The source material was peripheral blood, sampled after pregnancy. The J gene is TRBJ2-7, the V gene TRBV5-4; perhaps TRBD1 as D (6 bases). This receptor was taken from a female donor with multiple sclerosis, enrolled in a pregnancy study. The CDR3 spells CASSRTGLTLSYEQYF. The CDR3 DNA is TGTGCCAGCAGCCGCACAGGGCTTACCCTCTCCTACGAGCAGTACTTC.